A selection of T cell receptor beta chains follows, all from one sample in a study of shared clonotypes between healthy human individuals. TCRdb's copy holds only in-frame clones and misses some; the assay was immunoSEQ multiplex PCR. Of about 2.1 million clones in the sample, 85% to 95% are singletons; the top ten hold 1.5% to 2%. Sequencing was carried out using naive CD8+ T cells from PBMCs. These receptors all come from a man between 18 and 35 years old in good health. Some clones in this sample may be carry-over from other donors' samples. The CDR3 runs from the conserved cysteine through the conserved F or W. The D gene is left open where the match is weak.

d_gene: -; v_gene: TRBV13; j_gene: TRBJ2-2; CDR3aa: CASSSRDWNTGELFF
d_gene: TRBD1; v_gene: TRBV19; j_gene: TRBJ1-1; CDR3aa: CATGQGWTEAFF
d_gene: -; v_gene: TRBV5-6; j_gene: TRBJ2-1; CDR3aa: CASSWGVGNNEQFF
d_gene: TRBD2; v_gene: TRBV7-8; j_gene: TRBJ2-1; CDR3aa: CASSQTSGRLSEQFF
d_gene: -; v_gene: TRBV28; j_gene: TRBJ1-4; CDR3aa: CASSLSGAGEKLFF
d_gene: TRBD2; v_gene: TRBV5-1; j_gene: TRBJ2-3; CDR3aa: CASSPGLASSDTQYF
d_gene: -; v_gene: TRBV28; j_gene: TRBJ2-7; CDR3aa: CASRPKTGWFYEQYF
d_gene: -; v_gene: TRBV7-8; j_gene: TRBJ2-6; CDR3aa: CASPLDPRVTAGANVLTF
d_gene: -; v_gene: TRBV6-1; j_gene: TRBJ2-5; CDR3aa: CASSEDSLGTVAQETQYF
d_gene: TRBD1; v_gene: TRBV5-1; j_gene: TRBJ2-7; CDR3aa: CASSWGTGAYEQYF
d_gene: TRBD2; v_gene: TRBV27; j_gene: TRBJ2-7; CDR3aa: CASSFPGTSLYEQYF
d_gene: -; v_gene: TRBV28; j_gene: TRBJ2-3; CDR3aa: CASSLNHPSTDTQYF
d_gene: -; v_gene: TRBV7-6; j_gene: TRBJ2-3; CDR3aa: CASSLADNLQGPSTDTQYF
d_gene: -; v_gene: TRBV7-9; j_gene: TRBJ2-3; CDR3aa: CASSLTLAPDTQYF
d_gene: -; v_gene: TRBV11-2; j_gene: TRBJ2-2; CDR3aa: CASSSRGSGPTGELFF
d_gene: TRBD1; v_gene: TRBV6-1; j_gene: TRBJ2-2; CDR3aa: CASSDGQGVNTGELFF
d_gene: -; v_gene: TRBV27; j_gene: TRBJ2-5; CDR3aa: CASSIQQSEGLETQYF
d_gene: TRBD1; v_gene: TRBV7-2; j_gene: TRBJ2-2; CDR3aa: CASRDRGLHTGELFF
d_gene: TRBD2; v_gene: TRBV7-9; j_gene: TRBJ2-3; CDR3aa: CASSLDPSGAPFTDTQYF
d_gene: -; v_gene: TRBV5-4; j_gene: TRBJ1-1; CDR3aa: CASSFRGVRTEAFF
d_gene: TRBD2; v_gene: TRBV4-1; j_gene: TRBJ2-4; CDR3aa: CASSNGTIGIQYF
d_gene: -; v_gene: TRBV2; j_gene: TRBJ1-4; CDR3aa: CASSERHNEKLFF
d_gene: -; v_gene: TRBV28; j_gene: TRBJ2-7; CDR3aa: CASRTGLGSYEQYF
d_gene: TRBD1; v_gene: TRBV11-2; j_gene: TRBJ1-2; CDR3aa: CASSEGRGLNYGYTF
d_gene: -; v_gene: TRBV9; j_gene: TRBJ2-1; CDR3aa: CASSPHRGGQFF
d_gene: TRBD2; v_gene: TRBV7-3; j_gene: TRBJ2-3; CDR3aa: CASSLTGLAGDTQYF
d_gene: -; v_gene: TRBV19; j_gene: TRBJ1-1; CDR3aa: CASSIGGGNTEAFF
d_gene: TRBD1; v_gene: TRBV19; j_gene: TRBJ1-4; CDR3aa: CASSIGTVPLNGNEKLFF
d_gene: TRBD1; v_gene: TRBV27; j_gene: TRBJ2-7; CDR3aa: CASSLRTGWGSSGYHEQYF
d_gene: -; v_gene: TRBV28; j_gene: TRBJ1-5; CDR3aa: CASRYDRIGNQPQHF
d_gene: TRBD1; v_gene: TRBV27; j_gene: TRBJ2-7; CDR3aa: CASSHYTGTGIYEQYF
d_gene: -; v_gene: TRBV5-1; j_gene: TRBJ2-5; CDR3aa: CASSLVPGGASETQYF
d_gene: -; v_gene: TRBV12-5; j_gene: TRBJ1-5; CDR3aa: CASGLKALENRVNRSNQPQHF